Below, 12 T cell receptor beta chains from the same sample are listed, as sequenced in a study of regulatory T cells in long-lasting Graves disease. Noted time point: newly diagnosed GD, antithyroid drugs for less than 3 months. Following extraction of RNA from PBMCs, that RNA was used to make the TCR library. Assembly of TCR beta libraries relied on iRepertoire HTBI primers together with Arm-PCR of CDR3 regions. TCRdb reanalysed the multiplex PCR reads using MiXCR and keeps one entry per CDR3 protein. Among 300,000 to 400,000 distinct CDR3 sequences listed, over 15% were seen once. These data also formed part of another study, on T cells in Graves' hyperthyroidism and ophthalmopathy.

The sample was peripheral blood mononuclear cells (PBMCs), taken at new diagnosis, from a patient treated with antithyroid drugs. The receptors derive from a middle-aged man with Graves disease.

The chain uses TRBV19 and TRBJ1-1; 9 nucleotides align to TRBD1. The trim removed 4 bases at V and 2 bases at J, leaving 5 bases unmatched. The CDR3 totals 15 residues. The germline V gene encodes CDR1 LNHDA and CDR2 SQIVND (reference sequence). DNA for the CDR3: TGTGCCAGTAGTAAGGGGGGACAGGGAAACACTGAAGCTTTCTTT. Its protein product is CASSKGGQGNTEAFF.

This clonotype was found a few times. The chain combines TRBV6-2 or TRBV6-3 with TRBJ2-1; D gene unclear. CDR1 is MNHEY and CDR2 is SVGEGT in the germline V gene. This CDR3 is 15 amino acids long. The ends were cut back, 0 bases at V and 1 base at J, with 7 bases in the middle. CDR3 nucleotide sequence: TGTGCCAGCAGTTACTCTGCTATTTCCTACAATGAGCAGTTCTTC. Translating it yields CASSYSAISYNEQFF.

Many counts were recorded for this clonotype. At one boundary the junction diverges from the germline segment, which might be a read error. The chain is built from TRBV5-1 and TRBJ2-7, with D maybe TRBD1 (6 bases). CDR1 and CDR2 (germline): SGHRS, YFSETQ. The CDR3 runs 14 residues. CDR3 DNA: TGTGCCAGCAGTTTATCCGGGACATCCTACGAGCAGTACTTC. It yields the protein CASSLSGTSYEQYF. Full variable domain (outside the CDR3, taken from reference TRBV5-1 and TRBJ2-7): KAGVTQTPRYLIKTRGQQVTLSCSPISGHRSVSWYQQTPGQGLQFLFEYFSETQRNKGNFPGRFSGRQFSNSRSEMNVSTLELGDSALYLCASSLSGTSYEQYFGPGTRLTVT.

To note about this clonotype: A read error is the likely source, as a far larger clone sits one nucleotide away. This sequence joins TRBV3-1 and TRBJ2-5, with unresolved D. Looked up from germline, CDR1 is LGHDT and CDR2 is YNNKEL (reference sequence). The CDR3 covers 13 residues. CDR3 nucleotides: TGTGCCAGCAGCTCCGCATGGGGTGAGAGCCAGTACTTC. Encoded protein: CASSSAWGESQYF.

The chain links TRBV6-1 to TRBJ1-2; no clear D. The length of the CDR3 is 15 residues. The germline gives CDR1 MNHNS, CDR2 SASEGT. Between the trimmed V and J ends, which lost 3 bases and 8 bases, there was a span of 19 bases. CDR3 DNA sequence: TGTGCCAGCAGTGATGGGCTAACCCGGGCAGGCGGCTACACCTTC. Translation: CASSDGLTRAGGYTF.

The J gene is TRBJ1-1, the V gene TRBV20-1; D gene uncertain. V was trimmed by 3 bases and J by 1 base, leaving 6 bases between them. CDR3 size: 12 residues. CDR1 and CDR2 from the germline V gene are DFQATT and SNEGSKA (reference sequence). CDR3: CSASWTNTEAFF. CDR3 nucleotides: TGCAGTGCTAGTTGGACGAACACTGAAGCTTTCTTT.

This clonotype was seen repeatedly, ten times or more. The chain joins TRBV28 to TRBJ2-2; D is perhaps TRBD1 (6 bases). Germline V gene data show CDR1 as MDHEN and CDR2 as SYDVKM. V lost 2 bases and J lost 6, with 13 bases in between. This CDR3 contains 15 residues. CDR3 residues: CASSLRTAVAGELFF. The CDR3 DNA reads TGTGCCAGCAGTTTAAGGACAGCGGTCGCCGGGGAGCTGTTTTTT.

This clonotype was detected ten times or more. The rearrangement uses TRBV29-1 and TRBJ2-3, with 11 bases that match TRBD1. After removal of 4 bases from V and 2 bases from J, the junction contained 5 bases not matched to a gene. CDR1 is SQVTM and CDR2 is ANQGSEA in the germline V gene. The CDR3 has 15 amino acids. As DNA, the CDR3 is TGCAGCGTTGGAAGGACAGGGGGCATCACAGATACGCAGTATTTT. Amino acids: CSVGRTGGITDTQYF.

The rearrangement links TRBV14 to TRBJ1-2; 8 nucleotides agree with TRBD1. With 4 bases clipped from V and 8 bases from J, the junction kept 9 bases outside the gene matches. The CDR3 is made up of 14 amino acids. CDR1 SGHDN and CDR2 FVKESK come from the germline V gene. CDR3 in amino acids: CASSRLRDRKGYTF. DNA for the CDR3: TGTGCCAGCAGCCGTCTCCGGGACAGGAAAGGCTACACCTTC.

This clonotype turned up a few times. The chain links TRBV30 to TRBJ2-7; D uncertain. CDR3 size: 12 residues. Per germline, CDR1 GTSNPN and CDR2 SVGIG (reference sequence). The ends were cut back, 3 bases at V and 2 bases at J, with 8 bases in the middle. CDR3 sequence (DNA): TGTGCCTGGAGCTGGGGAACCTACGAGCAGTACTTC. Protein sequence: CAWSWGTYEQYF.

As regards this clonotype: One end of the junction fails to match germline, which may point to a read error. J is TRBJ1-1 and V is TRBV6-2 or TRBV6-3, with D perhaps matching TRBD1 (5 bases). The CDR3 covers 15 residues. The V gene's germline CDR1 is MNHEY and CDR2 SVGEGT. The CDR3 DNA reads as TGTGCCAGCGGTTACGGAGGGGAAGGGATCACTGAAGCTTTCTTT. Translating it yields CASGYGGEGITEAFF.

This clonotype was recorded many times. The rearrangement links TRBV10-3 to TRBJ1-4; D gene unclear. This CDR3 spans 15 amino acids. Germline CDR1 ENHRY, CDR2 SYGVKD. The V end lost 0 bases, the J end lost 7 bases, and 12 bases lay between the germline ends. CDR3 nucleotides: TGTGCCATCAGTGAGTCGCTTGGAGGAGCTGAAAAACTGTTTTTT. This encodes CAISESLGGAEKLFF.